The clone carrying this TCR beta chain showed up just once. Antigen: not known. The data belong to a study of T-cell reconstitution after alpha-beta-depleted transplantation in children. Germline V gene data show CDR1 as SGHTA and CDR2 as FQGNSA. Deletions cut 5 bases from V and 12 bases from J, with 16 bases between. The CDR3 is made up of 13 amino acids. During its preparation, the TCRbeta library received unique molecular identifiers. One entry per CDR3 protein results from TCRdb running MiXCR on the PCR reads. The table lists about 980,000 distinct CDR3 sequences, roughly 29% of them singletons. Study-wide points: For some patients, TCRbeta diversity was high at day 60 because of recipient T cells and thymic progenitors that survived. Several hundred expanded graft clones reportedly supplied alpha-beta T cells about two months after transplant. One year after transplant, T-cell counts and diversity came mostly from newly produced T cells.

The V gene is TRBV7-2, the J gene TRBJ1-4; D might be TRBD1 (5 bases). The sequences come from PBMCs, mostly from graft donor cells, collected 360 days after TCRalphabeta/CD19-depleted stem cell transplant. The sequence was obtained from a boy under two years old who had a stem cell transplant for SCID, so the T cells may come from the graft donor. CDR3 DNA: TGTGCCAGCAGCCCAACCCAGGGCCCAGAACTGTTTTTT. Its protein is CASSPTQGPELFF.